The entry below gives a single T cell receptor beta chain sequence along with its context. Its antigen remains unknown. Germline is not matched at one junction end, which may reflect a read error. The data are from a study of cytomegalovirus exposure and HLA in healthy donors. Whole-study findings and limits: Solely CMV serostatus was available to characterize immune exposure.

The PCR had 60 Vbeta and 13 Jbeta primers. In the source study's methods: Unique TCR beta chains totaled approximately 83 million in a later count, with roughly 11 million of them shared. Using immunoSEQ multiplex PCR, the repertoire was profiled, and TCRdb retains in-frame clones only, with some absent. The V and J calls and the clone size are those of that table, but D and trimming were determined from the DNA. The table records approximately 170,000 clones, 85% of them present only once. Sequenced: PBMCs. The source is a boy between 2 and 15 years old in good health and CMV-seronegative.

CDR3 coding DNA: TGTGCCAGCAGTTTAGGGCTAGCGGGAGGGGTGCACGAGACTCAGTACTTC. Amino acids: CASSLGLAGGVHETQYF. V and J are TRBV28 and TRBJ2-5; 12 bases match TRBD2. The CDR3 sequence is 17 residues long. Germline V gene lookup returns CDR1 MDHEN and CDR2 SYDVKM.